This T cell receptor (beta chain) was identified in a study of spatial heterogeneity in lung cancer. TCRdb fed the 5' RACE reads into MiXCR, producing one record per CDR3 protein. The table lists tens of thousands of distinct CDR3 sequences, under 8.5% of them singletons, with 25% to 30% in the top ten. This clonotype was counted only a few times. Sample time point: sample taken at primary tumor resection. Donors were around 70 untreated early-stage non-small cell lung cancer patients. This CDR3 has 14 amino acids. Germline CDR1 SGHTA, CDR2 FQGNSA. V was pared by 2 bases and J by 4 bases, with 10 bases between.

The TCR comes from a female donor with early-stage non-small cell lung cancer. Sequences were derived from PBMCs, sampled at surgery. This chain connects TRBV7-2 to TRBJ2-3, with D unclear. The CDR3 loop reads CASSLFAWADTQYF. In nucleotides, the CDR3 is TGTGCCAGCAGCTTATTTGCGTGGGCAGATACGCAGTATTTT. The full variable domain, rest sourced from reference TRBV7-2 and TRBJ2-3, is GAGVSQSPSNKVTEKGKDVELRCDPISGHTALYWYRQSLGQGLEFLIYFQGNSAPDKSGLPSDRFSAERTGGSVSTLTIQRTQQEDSAVYLCASSLFAWADTQYFGPGTRLTVL.